These 17 T cell receptor beta chains came from one sample sequenced in a study of regulatory T cells in long-lasting Graves disease. The TCR beta library used iRepertoire HTBI primers with Arm-PCR amplification of CDR3. TCRdb ran MiXCR on the multiplex PCR reads and lists one entry per CDR3 protein. The sample shows fewer than 650,000 distinct CDR3 sequences, approximately 15% of them seen only once. The time point here: newly diagnosed GD, antithyroid drugs for less than 3 months. PBMC-derived RNA was used for the TCR library. This sample was shared with a second study, whose subject was T cells in Graves' hyperthyroidism and ophthalmopathy.

The sequenced sample was peripheral blood mononuclear cells (PBMCs), obtained at new diagnosis, from a patient treated with antithyroid drugs. These receptors all come from a woman aged 25 to 39 with Graves disease.

The table lists this clonotype with a few counts. The chain uses TRBV6-1 and TRBJ1-4, with D tentatively TRBD1 (6 bases). The CDR3 totals 15 residues. V was cut by 7 bases and J by 5 bases, with 17 bases left in between. CDR1 MNHNS and CDR2 SASEGT come from the germline V gene. CDR3 DNA: TGTGCCAGCATCCGAGAGGTGGGGACAAATGAAAAACTGTTTTTT. Encoded protein: CASIREVGTNEKLFF.

This chain links TRBV10-3 with TRBJ2-7; D call uncertain. Germline-derived CDR1 and CDR2 are ENHRY and SYGVKD. CDR3 length equals 15 residues. Trimming took off 3 bases at V and 2 bases at J, with 14 bases between the two ends. In nucleotides, the CDR3 is TGTGCCATCAGTGACTCAACTGGGATTACCTACGAGCAGTACTTC. Its translation is CAISDSTGITYEQYF.

This chain links TRBV5-1 with TRBJ2-1; D may be TRBD2 (5 bases). Germline V gene lookup returns CDR1 SGHRS and CDR2 YFSETQ. V lost 4 bases to trimming and J lost 8 bases, with 22 bases between them. This CDR3 has 16 residues. CDR3 in DNA: TGCGCCAGCAGCGGGATATTCGAGGCAGAGGGCGATGAGCAGTTCTTC. This gives the protein CASSGIFEAEGDEQFF.

This clonotype has a count of ten or more. The chain links TRBV20-1 to TRBJ2-7; 7 positions match TRBD2. Germline trimming cut 3 bases from V and 3 bases from J; bases unmatched to any gene: 5. Germline-derived CDR1 and CDR2 are DFQATT and SNEGSKA (reference sequence). The CDR3 is 13 residues long. The chain's CDR3 is CSARAGTIYEQYF. CDR3 in DNA: TGCAGTGCTAGGGCCGGGACTATCTACGAGCAGTACTTC.

This clonotype was counted at least ten times. The CDR3 nucleotides read TGTGCCAGCAGTGAATTGGGGGGCCAGGGGGAAAAACTGTTTTTT. Its translation: CASSELGGQGEKLFF. The chain couples TRBV2 to TRBJ1-4; D may be TRBD1 (6 bases). The CDR3 is 15 amino acids. Germline CDR1 and CDR2: SNHLY and FYNNEI. The V end was cut by 2 bases, the J end by 8 bases, with 15 bases between.

At least ten counts were recorded for this clonotype. This chain connects TRBV30 to TRBJ1-1; 12 bases fit TRBD1. The CDR3 sequence is 14 residues long. With V trimmed by 3 bases and J by 10 bases, 9 bases remained unmatched. Looked up from germline, CDR1 is GTSNPN and CDR2 is SVGIG (reference sequence). The CDR3 region has the DNA TGTGCCTGGAGGACGCCGGGGACAGGGGGCTCAGCTTTCTTT. Translated, it gives CAWRTPGTGGSAFF.

This clonotype was detected a few times. The rearrangement uses TRBV7-9 and TRBJ1-1, with a tentative D call TRBD1 (6 bases). The CDR3 runs 14 residues. Looked up from germline, CDR1 is SEHNR and CDR2 is FQNEAQ (reference sequence). Trimming left V 6 bases short and J 1 base short, with 12 bases between. The CDR3 region is CASSPDRKNTEAFF. CDR3 sequence (DNA): TGTGCCAGCAGTCCCGACAGGAAGAACACTGAAGCTTTCTTT.

This clonotype was seen repeatedly, ten times or more. The CDR3 DNA sequence: TGCAGTGCAAGGACAGGGAGGGAGACCCAGTACTTC. Its translation is CSARTGRETQYF. This chain links TRBV20-1 with TRBJ2-5; 8 nucleotides agree with TRBD1. Trimming cost V 6 bases and J 5 bases; bases outside gene matches: 5. This CDR3 is built from 12 residues. From germline, CDR1 is DFQATT and CDR2 SNEGSKA (reference sequence).

This clonotype was recorded at least ten times. V usage is TRBV5-1 and J usage is TRBJ2-1; possible D gene TRBD2, 5 bases. With 0 bases removed from V and 5 bases from J, the gap between germline ends came to 15 bases. The CDR3 spans 16 residues. Germline-derived CDR1 and CDR2 are SGHRS and YFSETQ. This CDR3 is CASSLEDWKDNNEQFF. For the CDR3, the DNA is TGCGCCAGCAGCTTGGAGGACTGGAAAGACAACAATGAGCAGTTCTTC.

This clonotype was picked up many times. The genes are TRBV2 and TRBJ2-1, with unresolved D. CDR1 SNHLY and CDR2 FYNNEI come from the germline V gene. The CDR3 extends over 13 amino acids. Trimming left V 8 bases short and J 4 bases short, with 12 bases between. The CDR3 bases are TGTGCCAGCTCCCAAAACCAATACAATGAGCAGTTCTTC. Translated: CASSQNQYNEQFF.

This sequence joins TRBV7-3 and TRBJ2-3; TRBD1 or TRBD2 may be the D gene (6 bases each). V was shortened by 1 base and J by 0 bases, with 11 bases between the two germline ends. This CDR3 spans 16 amino acids. The V gene's germline CDR1 is SGHTA and CDR2 FQGTGA. The CDR3 DNA follows: TGTGCCAGCAGCTTAAAAGGGGGGCAGAGCACAGATACGCAGTATTTT. Its protein product is CASSLKGGQSTDTQYF.

Ten or more counts support this clonotype. The V call is TRBV3-1, the J call TRBJ1-1; D remains ambiguous. The V end lost 7 bases, the J end lost 0 bases, and 9 bases lay between the germline ends. This CDR3 comprises 13 residues. Germline V CDR1 and CDR2: LGHDT, YNNKEL (reference sequence). The CDR3 DNA sequence: TGTGCCAGCAACACGAGAATGAACACTGAAGCTTTCTTT. Protein sequence: CASNTRMNTEAFF.

This clonotype was observed at least ten times. The V gene is TRBV28, the J gene TRBJ2-5; 7 nucleotides agree with TRBD1. In germline, CDR1 is MDHEN, CDR2 SYDVKM. After removal of 7 bases from V and 3 bases from J, the junction contained 14 bases not matched to a gene. This CDR3 region has 16 residues. The CDR3 sequence: CASTRTRGRREETQYF. For the CDR3, the DNA is TGTGCCAGCACCCGGACGAGGGGGCGCAGAGAAGAGACCCAGTACTTC.

Only a few counts were recorded for this clonotype. V is TRBV6-1 and J is TRBJ1-2; D possibly corresponds to TRBD1 (5 bases). Trimming removed 8 bases from V and 7 bases from J, with 17 bases in between. Germline-derived CDR1 and CDR2 are MNHNS and SASEGT. This CDR3 is built from 13 residues. Written as DNA, the CDR3 is TGTGCCAGCGGGACGAACCCTTATTTTGGCTACACCTTC. It translates to CASGTNPYFGYTF.

This clonotype showed up many times. The CDR3 bases are TGTGCCAGTCCGATTACTAGGGGAGAATGGAATGAGCAGTTCTTC. It translates to CASPITRGEWNEQFF. The J gene is TRBJ2-1, the V gene TRBV2; D may match TRBD1 or TRBD2 (5 bases each). The germline V and J ends were trimmed by 9 bases and 7 bases, with 22 bases remaining between them. The length of the CDR3 is 15 residues. The germline CDR1 and CDR2 sequences are SNHLY and FYNNEI.

This clonotype was detected only a few times. This rearrangement joins TRBV28 to TRBJ1-2, with D maybe TRBD1 (6 bases). The V and J ends lost 6 bases and 1 base respectively, with 15 bases between them. The germline V gene has CDR1 MDHEN and CDR2 SYDVKM. The CDR3 has 15 amino acids. The CDR3 DNA sequence: TGTGCCAGCAGCCACTCCGGGACAATTAACTATGGCTACACCTTC. Its translation is CASSHSGTINYGYTF.

Regarding this clonotype: Being one base from a much bigger clone, this may be a read error. This sequence joins TRBV6-2 or TRBV6-3 and TRBJ1-5; D is ambiguous. The germline V gene encodes CDR1 MNHEY and CDR2 SVGEGT. Trimming took 7 bases from V and 2 from J, leaving 15 bases between them. The CDR3 totals 15 residues. CDR3 in DNA: TGTGCCAGCAATGAAGGTCAACCGCGCAATCAGCCCCAGCATTTT. Amino acids: CASNEGQPRNQPQHF.